These T cell receptor beta chains were read from a single sample in a study of T cell repertoires in chronic hepatitis B. Profiled with immunoSEQ multiplex PCR; TCRdb holds only in-frame clones, not every one. The sample shows about 620 clones, about 84% of them seen only once. Sequenced: total CD8+ T cells from PBMCs. The receptors were sampled from a human donor with chronic hepatitis B virus infection. Both conserved end residues are part of each CDR3. Fields, in order: clone size, J gene, V gene, CDR3 protein. Not every row has a clone size; where given, it reads once, few, many or a size class.

size: few
J: TRBJ1-1
V: TRBV6-5
CDR3: CASSSGLGHTEAFF

size: once
J: TRBJ2-1
V: TRBV4-3
CDR3: CASSQDRGSYNEQFF

size: few
J: TRBJ1-2
V: TRBV6-1
CDR3: CASSPDTNYGYTF

size: once
J: TRBJ1-1
V: TRBV2
CDR3: CATEGHLVNTEAFF

size: .
J: TRBJ2-1
V: TRBV9
CDR3: CASSVGGGSSYNEQFF

size: .
J: TRBJ2-3
V: TRBV28
CDR3: CASSLTYHSSTDTQYF

size: .
J: TRBJ2-1
V: TRBV19
CDR3: CASSYDGYNEQFF

size: .
J: TRBJ2-2
V: TRBV7-2
CDR3: CASSLGSGELFF

size: .
J: TRBJ1-1
V: TRBV13
CDR3: CASSLGLDNTEAFF

size: few
J: TRBJ2-5
V: TRBV7-9
CDR3: CASSLESVAQETQYF

size: .
J: TRBJ2-7
V: TRBV6-1
CDR3: CASTGTLSSYEQYF

size: .
J: TRBJ2-3
V: TRBV27
CDR3: CASSDTSTDTQYF

size: .
J: TRBJ2-7
V: TRBV7-9
CDR3: CASSGDEQYF

size: .
J: TRBJ2-2
V: TRBV13
CDR3: CASSSEYTGELFF

size: .
J: TRBJ1-2
V: TRBV5-6
CDR3: CASSLRAPHYGYTF

size: .
J: TRBJ2-7
V: TRBV29-1
CDR3: CSVGQGRNEQYF

size: .
J: TRBJ1-2
V: TRBV27
CDR3: CASREGRNYGYTF

size: .
J: TRBJ1-5
V: TRBV27
CDR3: CASSMDRVGQPQHF

size: once
J: TRBJ1-2
V: TRBV29-1
CDR3: CSVRGGWSYTF

size: .
J: TRBJ1-1
V: TRBV27
CDR3: CASSLSGSHARQGAAFF

size: .
J: TRBJ2-1
V: TRBV19
CDR3: CASSIVRGHYNEQFF

size: .
J: TRBJ2-5
V: TRBV9
CDR3: CASSREGETQYF

size: .
J: TRBJ2-5
V: TRBV10-1
CDR3: CASKHRRTLETQYF

size: few
J: TRBJ2-7
V: TRBV14
CDR3: CASRGDSFEQYF

size: .
J: TRBJ2-1
V: TRBV6-1
CDR3: CASSPKPSGSGQFF

size: .
J: TRBJ1-1
V: TRBV2
CDR3: CASSEDPPEAFF

size: .
J: TRBJ2-7
V: TRBV27
CDR3: CASSLGTSGRYEQYF

size: .
J: TRBJ1-1
V: TRBV10-3
CDR3: CAISETDTNTEAFF

size: .
J: TRBJ2-7
V: TRBV10-3
CDR3: CAISEPGQGTGEQYF

size: .
J: TRBJ2-1
V: TRBV2
CDR3: CASSAGSSSYNEQFF

size: .
J: TRBJ1-2
V: TRBV29-1
CDR3: CSVEEPRDRDYGYTF

size: .
J: TRBJ2-5
V: TRBV28
CDR3: CASSLLLGAGVLGETQYF

size: large
J: TRBJ2-1
V: TRBV2
CDR3: CASYWGNNEQFF

size: once
J: TRBJ2-7
V: TRBV11-2
CDR3: CASSAGTGDMHEQYF

size: .
J: TRBJ2-2
V: TRBV6-1
CDR3: CASSEMVETGELFF

size: .
J: TRBJ2-7
V: TRBV30
CDR3: CAWESLGREFEQYF

size: .
J: TRBJ2-3
V: TRBV9
CDR3: CASSPLGGQDTQYF

size: .
J: TRBJ2-1
V: TRBV7-3
CDR3: CASSLSGQYNEQFF

size: once
J: TRBJ2-3
V: TRBV6-4
CDR3: CASSDGGSSDTQYF

size: .
J: TRBJ1-1
V: TRBV28
CDR3: CASSPGTGVWVGFPSMLTEAFF

size: .
J: TRBJ1-2
V: TRBV4-1
CDR3: CASSQEGDDGYTF

size: .
J: TRBJ2-1
V: TRBV6-1
CDR3: CASSEWTGYNEQFF